Listed below are T cell receptor beta chains from one sample, sequenced in a study of blood T cell repertoires in COVID-19. Assay used: immunoSEQ multiplex PCR; TCRdb lists only in-frame clones, some missing. The sample contains about 59,000 clones, roughly 80% of which appear only once. The sequenced sample consisted of peripheral blood. The receptors originated from a man between 60 and 75 years old with acute or convalescent COVID-19. CDR3s include the opening cysteine and the closing phenylalanine or tryptophan. D genes are given only for firm matches. Clone size is shown for a subset of rows, as once, few, many or a class of expanded clone.

CASSQDRGEITETQYF,TGCGCCAGCAGCCAAGATCGTGGGGAGATCACAGAGACCCAGTACTTC,TRBJ2-5,-,TRBV4-1,-
CASSQDEYPGQPQHF,TGTGCCAGCAGCCAAGATGAATACCCCGGTCAGCCCCAGCATTTT,TRBJ1-5,-,TRBV4-2,-
CASSLKGPATNEKLFF,TGTGCCAGCAGTTTAAAGGGGCCAGCAACTAATGAAAAACTGTTTTTT,TRBJ1-4,-,TRBV27,-
CASSLYPPGSSGANVLTF,TGTGCCAGCAGTTTATATCCCCCTGGGAGCTCTGGGGCCAACGTCCTGACTTTC,TRBJ2-6,-,TRBV27,-
CATRMGRGGSNEQFF,TGTGCCACCAGGATGGGGCGGGGGGGAAGTAATGAGCAGTTCTTC,TRBJ2-1,-,TRBV24-1,TRBD2
CASSLFLAGGAYEQYF,TGTGCCAGCAGCTTATTCCTTGCGGGGGGTGCGTACGAGCAGTACTTC,TRBJ2-7,few,TRBV7-9,TRBD2
CASKIREAANYGYTF,TGTGCCAGTAAAATCCGGGAGGCGGCTAACTATGGCTACACCTTC,TRBJ1-2,-,TRBV19,-
CASSLGVSSLRGTEAFF,TGCGCCAGCAGTTTGGGGGTATCCAGCTTGAGAGGCACTGAAGCTTTCTTT,TRBJ1-1,-,TRBV5-1,-
CAISSGTSGYGGETQYF,TGTGCCATCAGTTCCGGGACTAGCGGGTACGGTGGAGAGACCCAGTACTTC,TRBJ2-5,-,TRBV10-3,TRBD2
CAWARKGLNYGYTF,TGTGCCTGGGCCCGTAAGGGACTTAACTATGGCTACACCTTC,TRBJ1-2,-,TRBV30,-
CASVTRRGVHNEQFF,TGTGCCAGCGTGACCCGCCGGGGAGTCCACAATGAGCAGTTCTTC,TRBJ2-1,-,TRBV27,-
CASSPSDGGDTQYF,TGTGCCAGCAGCCCATCCGACGGGGGAGATACGCAGTATTTT,TRBJ2-3,once,TRBV5-4,-
CSARYRTEAFF,TGCAGTGCTAGATACAGGACTGAAGCTTTCTTT,TRBJ1-1,-,TRBV20-1,-
CASSLTGGSGYTF,TGTGCCAGCAGCCTAACAGGGGGCTCTGGCTACACCTTC,TRBJ1-2,-,TRBV9,TRBD1
CASRLTEHYGYTF,TGTGCCAGCAGGTTGACAGAGCACTATGGCTACACCTTC,TRBJ1-2,-,TRBV12-3/TRBV12-4,-
CASSQESAGYSNQPQHF,TGTGCCAGCAGCCAAGAATCGGCAGGGTATAGCAATCAGCCCCAGCATTTT,TRBJ1-5,once,TRBV4-2,-
CASSLLNTEAFF,TGTGCCAGCAGCTTACTAAACACTGAAGCTTTCTTT,TRBJ1-1,-,TRBV5-6,-
CASSRAGGSQETQYF,TGTGCCAGCAGCCGCGCGGGGGGCAGCCAAGAGACCCAGTACTTC,TRBJ2-5,-,TRBV7-9,TRBD2
CASSSTVMQETQYF,TGTGCCAGCAGCTCCACAGTGATGCAAGAGACCCAGTACTTC,TRBJ2-5,-,TRBV6-6,-
CASSLGGDSYEQYF,TGTGCCAGCAGCTTAGGGGGGGACTCCTACGAGCAGTACTTC,TRBJ2-7,few,TRBV7-8,-
CASTLAPAAEAFF,TGTGCCAGCACACTCGCCCCCGCCGCTGAAGCTTTCTTT,TRBJ1-1,-,TRBV7-9,-
CASSPGVSGNQPQHF,TGTGCCAGCAGCCCAGGGGTAAGTGGCAATCAGCCCCAGCATTTT,TRBJ1-5,-,TRBV9,-
CASSLDSQPSYEQYF,TGTGCCAGCAGCTTAGACAGTCAACCGTCGTACGAGCAGTACTTC,TRBJ2-7,once,TRBV7-2,-
CASSLFGQSPNEKLFF,TGTGCCAGCTCACTCTTCGGACAAAGCCCTAATGAAAAACTGTTTTTT,TRBJ1-4,-,TRBV18,-
CASSLLGLREQYF,TGTGCCAGCAGCTTACTTGGGCTAAGAGAGCAGTACTTC,TRBJ2-7,few,TRBV13,-
CASSQDPRDSRSYEQYF,TGTGCCAGCAGCCAGGACCCACGAGACAGCCGCTCCTACGAGCAGTACTTC,TRBJ2-7,-,TRBV4-2,-
CAIDEPGLNTEAFF,TGTGCCATCGACGAACCGGGGTTGAACACTGAAGCTTTCTTT,TRBJ1-1,-,TRBV10-3,-
CASSLSGLAGGGFYEQYF,TGTGCCAGCAGCTTGAGTGGGCTAGCGGGGGGCGGTTTCTACGAGCAGTACTTC,TRBJ2-7,-,TRBV11-2,TRBD2
CASRGGQGAAQPQHF,TGTGCCAGCAGGGGGGGACAGGGGGCAGCCCAGCCCCAGCATTTT,TRBJ1-5,-,TRBV2,TRBD1
CASSIGTGDEQFF,TGTGCCAGCAGCATCGGAACAGGGGATGAGCAGTTCTTC,TRBJ2-1,-,TRBV11-3,TRBD1
CASSRGQGRAGNTIYF,TGTGCCAGCAGCCGAGGACAGGGTCGCGCTGGAAACACCATATATTTT,TRBJ1-3,-,TRBV14,TRBD1
CASRLEGITENTEAFF,TGTGCAAGTCGCTTAGAGGGGATTACAGAGAACACTGAAGCTTTCTTT,TRBJ1-1,few,TRBV12-2,-
CASSAGTSGGVAGELFF,TGCGCCAGCAGCGCCGGGACTAGCGGGGGCGTGGCCGGGGAGCTGTTTTTT,TRBJ2-2,medium-sized,TRBV5-1,TRBD2
CASSLRRGGRNEQFF,TGTGCCAGCAGCTTACGGCGGGGGGGCCGCAATGAGCAGTTCTTC,TRBJ2-1,-,TRBV5-4,TRBD2
CASSSDRAEQFF,TGCGCCAGCAGCTCGGACAGGGCCGAGCAGTTCTTC,TRBJ2-1,once,TRBV5-1,TRBD1
CASSTKDRINTIYF,TGTGCCAGCAGCACCAAGGACAGGATAAACACCATATATTTT,TRBJ1-3,many,TRBV7-9,TRBD1
CASSGTGMAGYTF,TGTGCCAGCAGTGGGACAGGGATGGCTGGCTACACCTTC,TRBJ1-2,-,TRBV2,TRBD1
CASSLYYTGDPQHF,TGTGCCAGCAGCTTATATTACACAGGGGATCCCCAGCATTTT,TRBJ1-5,-,TRBV5-8,TRBD1
CASSWGGDSPLHF,TGTGCCAGTAGTTGGGGCGGGGATTCACCCCTCCACTTT,TRBJ1-6,-,TRBV19,-